Below, 9 T cell receptor beta chains from the same sample are listed, as sequenced in a study of cytomegalovirus exposure and HLA in healthy donors. Vbeta (60) and Jbeta (13) primers were used in the PCR. The protocol was immunoSEQ multiplex PCR, while the TCRdb copy is restricted to in-frame clones and leaves out a portion. The sample records about 130,000 clones, over 75% being singletons. The sequenced sample consisted of PBMCs. The receptors derive from a woman aged 40-49 years in good health and CMV-seropositive.

The gene calls are TRBV30 and TRBJ1-2, with 7 bases that match TRBD1. The V gene's germline CDR1 is GTSNPN and CDR2 SVGIG (reference sequence). There are 16 residues in the CDR3. V lost 0 bases to trimming and J lost 5 bases; unmatched junction nucleotides: 12. The CDR3 is CAWSVFPDRNLYGYTF. CDR3 nucleotides: TGTGCCTGGAGTGTATTTCCGGACAGGAATTTGTATGGCTACACCTTC.

This chain links TRBV9 with TRBJ1-4, with 7 positions matching TRBD1. V shed 0 bases, J shed 3 bases, and the junction held 2 bases outside the gene matches. The CDR3 runs 15 residues. Germline assignment: CDR1 SGDLS and CDR2 YYNGEE. For the CDR3, the DNA is TGTGCCAGCAGCGTAGCAGGGGGGCCTAATGAAAAACTGTTTTTT. It yields the protein CASSVAGGPNEKLFF.

The chain is built from TRBV7-6 and TRBJ2-1; 12 bases fit TRBD2. There are 16 residues in the CDR3. The J segment lost 8 bases and the V segment lost 5 bases, leaving 10 bases of the junction unmatched. The V gene's germline CDR1 is SGHVS and CDR2 FNYEAQ. CDR3 nucleotides: TGTGCCAGCAGCCTACAACTAGCGGGGGGCGGATATGAGCAGTTCTTC. Amino acids: CASSLQLAGGGYEQFF.

The chain employs TRBV19 and TRBJ2-3, with D possibly being TRBD2 (6 bases). V shed 5 bases and J shed 0 bases, with 15 bases lying between them. Germline V CDR1 and CDR2: LNHDA, SQIVND (reference sequence). The CDR3 runs to 16 residues. Here the CDR3 reads CASSWGGETSTDTQYF. CDR3 DNA: TGTGCCAGTAGTTGGGGCGGGGAAACTAGCACAGATACGCAGTATTTT.

The rearrangement uses TRBV28 and TRBJ1-2; 7 bases agree with TRBD1. Germline V gives CDR1 MDHEN, CDR2 SYDVKM. The CDR3 is 14 amino acids. The trim removed 4 bases at V and 3 bases at J, leaving 5 bases unmatched. The CDR3 DNA sequence: TGTGCCAGCAGTTACGGACAGGAGCACTATGGCTACACCTTC. Protein product: CASSYGQEHYGYTF.

This rearrangement joins TRBV28 to TRBJ2-1, with 12 bases aligning to TRBD2. V shed 7 bases and J 8 bases; nucleotides not matched to a gene: 15. This CDR3 contains 17 residues. Germline CDR1 and CDR2: MDHEN and SYDVKM. CDR3 in amino acids: CASIRTSGTLHFYEQFF. The CDR3 coding sequence is TGTGCCAGCATTCGGACTAGCGGGACCCTTCACTTTTATGAGCAGTTCTTC.

The chain is built from TRBV19 and TRBJ2-1; TRBD2 agrees at 8 bases. The CDR3 spans 19 residues. V trimming: 5 bases; J trimming: 7 bases; junction bases outside the gene matches: 22. Germline loops: CDR1 LNHDA, CDR2 SQIVND (reference sequence). The CDR3, as DNA: TGTGCCAGTAGTGCTATCCCTCCGATGTCAGCGGGAGTCAGGAATGAGCAGTTCTTC. Its protein is CASSAIPPMSAGVRNEQFF.

The chain couples TRBV7-9 to TRBJ2-7; a weak D match, TRBD1 (7 bases). Germline V lookup: CDR1 SEHNR, CDR2 FQNEAQ (reference sequence). V lost 3 bases, J lost 4 bases, and 10 bases lay in between. The CDR3 runs to 13 residues. CDR3 DNA sequence: TGTGCCAGCAGCTTGCCAGGGGGGTACGAGCAGTACTTC. As protein: CASSLPGGYEQYF.

This clone appeared once. The V gene is TRBV28, the J gene TRBJ1-1; 9 bases map to TRBD1. The CDR3 is 15 residues long. The ends lost 7 bases at V and 4 bases at J; junction bases unmatched: 10. Germline V gene lookup returns CDR1 MDHEN and CDR2 SYDVKM. The CDR3 nucleotides are TGTGCCAGCATCCCCCCCGGGACAGGGACCACTGAAGCTTTCTTT. It translates to CASIPPGTGTTEAFF. The whole variable domain, filled in from reference TRBV28 and TRBJ1-1, reads DVKVTQSSRYLVKRTGEKVFLECVQDMDHENMFWYRQDPGLGLRLIYFSYDVKMKEKGDIPEGYSVSREKKERFSLILESASTNQTSMYLCASIPPGTGTTEAFFGQGTRLTVV.